This TCR beta chain appears in the sequencing data of a study of T cell responses to AZD1222 COVID-19 vaccine. TCRdb's table, derived via immunoSEQ multiplex PCR, lists solely in-frame clones and lacks some. The sample consists of approximately 100,000 clones, around 85% of them appearing once. Study-wide findings and caveats: The donors showed a predominance of white British ancestry and of females, with possible underestimation of clonal diversity. With dominance at 160-218 and 743-854, vaccine-associated CD4 TCRs spanned spike.

After removal of 8 bases from V and 0 bases from J, the junction contained 8 bases not matched to a gene. Germline V gene sequence: CDR1 SQVTM, CDR2 ANQGSEA. The CDR3 totals 14 residues. Comment on this clone: Its antigen is not identified.

The source material was peripheral blood, sampled 28 days after the second AZD1222 dose. The receptor comes from an adult who received the AZD1222 COVID-19 vaccine. This rearrangement joins TRBV29-1 to TRBJ2-7, with 9 bases fitting TRBD2. The CDR3 reads CSFRTSAYSYEQYF. The DNA of the CDR3 is TGCAGCTTCCGGACTAGCGCATACTCCTACGAGCAGTACTTC.